The clone carrying this T cell receptor (beta chain) came up a few times. The data derive from a study of blood T cells in healthy people across ages. Together with a sample-barcoded 5' primer, a J-beta primer mix was included in a second PCR lasting about 7 to 11 cycles. One entry per CDR3 protein, called by TCRdb with MiXCR from the 5' RACE reads. The top ten clones hold 3% to 4.5% of a sample with about 560,000 distinct CDR3 sequences, 25% to 35% of them seen once. The V end lost 2 bases, the J end lost 1 base, and 6 bases lay between the germline ends. CDR1 ENHRY and CDR2 SYGVKD come from the germline V gene. The CDR3 loop spans 15 amino acids. These data were also reused for a study on T cells of mothers and their children. This second report adds: Three healthy Caucasian mothers served as donors, and their six children did as well. Overlap measured in related mother-child pairs was slightly, non-significantly higher than in unrelated pairs.

The receptor was isolated from a boy aged 2-15 years in good health. What was sequenced was blood. The chain carries TRBV10-3 and TRBJ2-6, with D possibly matching TRBD2 (6 bases). CDR3 DNA: TGTGCCATCAGTGAGGGGGGGTCTGGGGCCAACGTCCTGACTTTC. It encodes CAISEGGSGANVLTF.